A selection of T cell receptor beta chains follows, all from one sample in a study of human thymus T cells. Profiled with immunoSEQ multiplex PCR; TCRdb holds only in-frame clones, not every one. This sample has approximately 46,000 clones, with 85% to 95% found just once. What was sequenced was blood. These receptors originate from a girl under three years old with a congenital heart defect but otherwise immunologically healthy. Both conserved end residues are part of each CDR3. The D gene is left open where the match is weak. Only part of the rows carry a size: once, few, many, or a class if the clone is expanded.

j_call: TRBJ2-2
v_call: TRBV5-6
d_call: TRBD2
clone_size: -
cdr3_nt: TGTGCCAGCAGCTTTTTGGGGAGGGACACCGGGGAGCTGTTTTTT
cdr3_aa: CASSFLGRDTGELFF

j_call: TRBJ1-1
v_call: TRBV30
d_call: -
clone_size: -
cdr3_nt: TGTGCCTGGAAAGGACCTTTTTTCACGAACACTGAAGCTTTCTTT
cdr3_aa: CAWKGPFFTNTEAFF

j_call: TRBJ2-2
v_call: TRBV19
d_call: TRBD1
clone_size: -
cdr3_nt: TGTGCCAGTAGTATCGCAGGGGGATTGGACACCGGGGAGCTGTTTTTT
cdr3_aa: CASSIAGGLDTGELFF

j_call: TRBJ1-1
v_call: TRBV20-1
d_call: -
clone_size: -
cdr3_nt: TGCAGTGCTAGAAGGGACGGAGAAGCTTTCTTT
cdr3_aa: CSARRDGEAFF

j_call: TRBJ1-1
v_call: TRBV7-3
d_call: TRBD1
clone_size: -
cdr3_nt: TGTGCCAGCTCGGGACAGGTGAACACTGAAGCTTTCTTT
cdr3_aa: CASSGQVNTEAFF

j_call: TRBJ2-1
v_call: TRBV4-3
d_call: -
clone_size: -
cdr3_nt: TGCGCCAGCAGCCAAGACTACCTGCATTACAATGAGCAGTTCTTC
cdr3_aa: CASSQDYLHYNEQFF

j_call: TRBJ1-5
v_call: TRBV30
d_call: -
clone_size: -
cdr3_nt: TGTGCCTGGAGTGTACACCGCCCAGGGATCGAGGGCAATCAGCCCCAGCATTTT
cdr3_aa: CAWSVHRPGIEGNQPQHF

j_call: TRBJ2-7
v_call: TRBV18
d_call: TRBD2
clone_size: -
cdr3_nt: TGTGCCAGCTCACCACTGGCGGGAGTTTACGAGCAGTACTTC
cdr3_aa: CASSPLAGVYEQYF

j_call: TRBJ2-7
v_call: TRBV7-9
d_call: -
clone_size: -
cdr3_nt: TGTGCCAGCAGCCTGACCGGGACGATCAGCTCCTACGAGCAGTACTTC
cdr3_aa: CASSLTGTISSYEQYF

j_call: TRBJ1-5
v_call: TRBV19
d_call: -
clone_size: -
cdr3_nt: TGTGCCAGTAGTATAGATAACACAGGGCATCAGCCCCAGCATTTT
cdr3_aa: CASSIDNTGHQPQHF

j_call: TRBJ2-3
v_call: TRBV30
d_call: -
clone_size: -
cdr3_nt: TGTGCCTGGGCGGTAGATACGCAGTATTTT
cdr3_aa: CAWAVDTQYF

j_call: TRBJ1-2
v_call: TRBV18
d_call: -
clone_size: -
cdr3_nt: TGTGCCAGCTCCCCTTTAATAGACTATGGCTACACCTTC
cdr3_aa: CASSPLIDYGYTF

j_call: TRBJ2-5
v_call: TRBV14
d_call: TRBD1
clone_size: -
cdr3_nt: TGTGCCAGCAGCCCGATCAGGGGGCCTCAAGAGACCCAGTACTTC
cdr3_aa: CASSPIRGPQETQYF

j_call: TRBJ1-5
v_call: TRBV5-6
d_call: -
clone_size: -
cdr3_nt: TGTGCCAGCAGCTTGGGGCCACAGGGTCGAAATCAGCCCCAGCATTTT
cdr3_aa: CASSLGPQGRNQPQHF

j_call: TRBJ2-7
v_call: TRBV6-1
d_call: -
clone_size: -
cdr3_nt: TGTGCCAGCAGTGAACTCCAGGGCTGGAACGAGCAGTACTTC
cdr3_aa: CASSELQGWNEQYF

j_call: TRBJ2-2
v_call: TRBV29-1
d_call: TRBD1
clone_size: -
cdr3_nt: TGCAGCGTTGCCCGGAGGACAGGGGGCACCGGGGAGCTGTTTTTT
cdr3_aa: CSVARRTGGTGELFF

j_call: TRBJ2-1
v_call: TRBV10-3
d_call: TRBD2
clone_size: -
cdr3_nt: TGTGCCATCGGAGGACTAGCGGACAATGAGCAGTTCTTC
cdr3_aa: CAIGGLADNEQFF

j_call: TRBJ2-7
v_call: TRBV21-1
d_call: -
clone_size: -
cdr3_nt: TGTGCCAGCAGCAAAGTTGGGGGTGACTACTACGAGCAGTACTTC
cdr3_aa: CASSKVGGDYYEQYF

j_call: TRBJ2-1
v_call: TRBV7-9
d_call: TRBD2
clone_size: -
cdr3_nt: TGTGCCAGCAGCTTAGTATGGACTAGCGGCTACAATGAGCAGTTCTTC
cdr3_aa: CASSLVWTSGYNEQFF

j_call: TRBJ1-5
v_call: TRBV5-4
d_call: TRBD1
clone_size: -
cdr3_nt: TGTGCCAGCAGCTTGGGGACAGGGAAGAATCAGCCCCAGCATTTT
cdr3_aa: CASSLGTGKNQPQHF

j_call: TRBJ2-1
v_call: TRBV9
d_call: TRBD2
clone_size: -
cdr3_nt: TGTGCCAGCAGCGTCGGCGGGAGTCTTTACAATGAGCAGTTCTTC
cdr3_aa: CASSVGGSLYNEQFF

j_call: TRBJ2-7
v_call: TRBV19
d_call: TRBD1
clone_size: few
cdr3_nt: TGTGCCAGTAGTCGGACAGGGGTCTACGAGCAGTACTTC
cdr3_aa: CASSRTGVYEQYF

j_call: TRBJ2-3
v_call: TRBV19
d_call: -
clone_size: -
cdr3_nt: TGTGCCAGTAGTAGAAGGGCCACCACAGATACGCAGTATTTT
cdr3_aa: CASSRRATTDTQYF

j_call: TRBJ2-5
v_call: TRBV27
d_call: TRBD1
clone_size: -
cdr3_nt: TGTGCCAGCAGTTTCACAGGGGCCCATACCCAGTACTTC
cdr3_aa: CASSFTGAHTQYF

j_call: TRBJ2-7
v_call: TRBV28
d_call: -
clone_size: -
cdr3_nt: TGTGCCACCGCCCGGAGGGCCTACGAGCAGTACTTC
cdr3_aa: CATARRAYEQYF

j_call: TRBJ2-3
v_call: TRBV25-1
d_call: -
clone_size: -
cdr3_nt: TGTGCCACCTCTATTAGGGAGAGGGATACGCAGTATTTT
cdr3_aa: CATSIRERDTQYF

j_call: TRBJ1-5
v_call: TRBV4-2
d_call: -
clone_size: -
cdr3_nt: TGTGCCAGCAGCCAAGACATGCGGTCCCAGCATTTT
cdr3_aa: CASSQDMRSQHF

j_call: TRBJ2-1
v_call: TRBV27
d_call: -
clone_size: once
cdr3_nt: TGTGCCAGCAGTTCGGACGGCCCCTACAATGAGCAGTTCTTC
cdr3_aa: CASSSDGPYNEQFF

j_call: TRBJ2-5
v_call: TRBV4-1
d_call: TRBD2
clone_size: -
cdr3_nt: TGCGCCAGCAGCCAAGAAGTTTCCTCCCTAGCGGATCAAGAGACCCAGTACTTC
cdr3_aa: CASSQEVSSLADQETQYF

j_call: TRBJ2-1
v_call: TRBV6-5
d_call: -
clone_size: -
cdr3_nt: TGTGCCAGCAGCGCGGGCCTTAATCTGGAGCAGTTCTTC
cdr3_aa: CASSAGLNLEQFF

j_call: TRBJ2-6
v_call: TRBV14
d_call: -
clone_size: -
cdr3_nt: TGTGCCAGCAGCTACAACTCTGGGGCCAACGTCCTGACTTTC
cdr3_aa: CASSYNSGANVLTF

j_call: TRBJ2-1
v_call: TRBV6-1
d_call: -
clone_size: once
cdr3_nt: TGTGCCAGCAGTGCGGAGCAGTTCTTC
cdr3_aa: CASSAEQFF

j_call: TRBJ2-3
v_call: TRBV28
d_call: TRBD2
clone_size: -
cdr3_nt: TGTGCCAGCAGTTTAGGGGGCGGCCTAGCGGGAGGGCGGACGCAGTATTTT
cdr3_aa: CASSLGGGLAGGRTQYF

j_call: TRBJ2-2
v_call: TRBV5-1
d_call: TRBD1
clone_size: -
cdr3_nt: TGCGCCAGCAGCTTGGGGCAGGGGGCCGGGGAGCTGTTTTTT
cdr3_aa: CASSLGQGAGELFF

j_call: TRBJ2-2
v_call: TRBV11-1
d_call: -
clone_size: -
cdr3_nt: TGTGCCAGCAGCTTAGATTTGGCCAGTATGAACACCGGGGAGCTGTTTTTT
cdr3_aa: CASSLDLASMNTGELFF

j_call: TRBJ2-3
v_call: TRBV4-1
d_call: -
clone_size: -
cdr3_nt: TGCGCCAGCAGCCAAGGACCTCGGGTCCCCACAGATACGCAGTATTTT
cdr3_aa: CASSQGPRVPTDTQYF

j_call: TRBJ2-1
v_call: TRBV5-1
d_call: TRBD2
clone_size: -
cdr3_nt: TGCGCCAGCAGGGAAACTAGCGGGAGGAGGAATGAGCAGTTCTTC
cdr3_aa: CASRETSGRRNEQFF

j_call: TRBJ1-1
v_call: TRBV25-1
d_call: -
clone_size: -
cdr3_nt: TGTGCCAGCACCCCGGACGGGAACACTGAAGCTTTCTTT
cdr3_aa: CASTPDGNTEAFF

j_call: TRBJ2-5
v_call: TRBV5-1
d_call: -
clone_size: -
cdr3_nt: TGCGCCAGCAGCTTGGCCCCGGGCGCAGGGACCCAGTACTTC
cdr3_aa: CASSLAPGAGTQYF

j_call: TRBJ1-1
v_call: TRBV29-1
d_call: TRBD1
clone_size: -
cdr3_nt: TGCAGCGTCATGGGACAGGACACTGAAGCTTTCTTT
cdr3_aa: CSVMGQDTEAFF

j_call: TRBJ2-7
v_call: TRBV7-2
d_call: -
clone_size: -
cdr3_nt: TGTGCCAGCAGCTTCAGTAGGAGCTCCTACGAGCAGTACTTC
cdr3_aa: CASSFSRSSYEQYF

j_call: TRBJ1-1
v_call: TRBV5-4
d_call: TRBD1
clone_size: -
cdr3_nt: TGTGCCAGCAGCTTGCCAGGGGGTGGCATGAACACTGAAGCTTTCTTT
cdr3_aa: CASSLPGGGMNTEAFF

j_call: TRBJ2-1
v_call: TRBV4-3
d_call: -
clone_size: once
cdr3_nt: TGCGCCAGCAGCCAAGATAGAGGGTCCCATGAGCAGTTCTTC
cdr3_aa: CASSQDRGSHEQFF

j_call: TRBJ1-1
v_call: TRBV5-1
d_call: TRBD1
clone_size: -
cdr3_nt: TGCGCCAGCAGCAACGGACAGGGTGGGAACACTGAAGCTTTCTTT
cdr3_aa: CASSNGQGGNTEAFF

j_call: TRBJ2-7
v_call: TRBV5-5
d_call: -
clone_size: -
cdr3_nt: TGTGCCAGCAGCATACTCTACGAGCAGTACTTC
cdr3_aa: CASSILYEQYF